The clone carrying this T cell receptor beta chain was seen ten or more times. The germline V and J ends were trimmed by 4 bases and 5 bases, with 11 bases remaining between them. Germline CDR1 reads SGHVS; CDR2 reads FQNEAQ. The CDR3 is 13 amino acids. Preparation of the TCRbeta library was carried out with unique molecular identifiers. TCRdb re-analysed the PCR reads in MiXCR, keeping a single row per CDR3 protein. Counted here are about 500,000 distinct CDR3 sequences, about 30% occurring once; the ten biggest clones make up approximately 2.3%. The record originates from a study of T-cell reconstitution after alpha-beta-depleted transplantation in children.

This clonotype was obtained from a human donor who donated a stem cell graft to a child with aplastic anemia. This sequence joins TRBV7-8 and TRBJ2-5, with D possibly being TRBD1 or TRBD2 (5 bases each). The sample here was PBMCs from the stem cell graft donor, taken from the stem cell graft. In nucleotides, the CDR3 is TGTGCCAGCAGCTGGGGACGACTGGAGACCCAGTACTTC. Its translation: CASSWGRLETQYF.